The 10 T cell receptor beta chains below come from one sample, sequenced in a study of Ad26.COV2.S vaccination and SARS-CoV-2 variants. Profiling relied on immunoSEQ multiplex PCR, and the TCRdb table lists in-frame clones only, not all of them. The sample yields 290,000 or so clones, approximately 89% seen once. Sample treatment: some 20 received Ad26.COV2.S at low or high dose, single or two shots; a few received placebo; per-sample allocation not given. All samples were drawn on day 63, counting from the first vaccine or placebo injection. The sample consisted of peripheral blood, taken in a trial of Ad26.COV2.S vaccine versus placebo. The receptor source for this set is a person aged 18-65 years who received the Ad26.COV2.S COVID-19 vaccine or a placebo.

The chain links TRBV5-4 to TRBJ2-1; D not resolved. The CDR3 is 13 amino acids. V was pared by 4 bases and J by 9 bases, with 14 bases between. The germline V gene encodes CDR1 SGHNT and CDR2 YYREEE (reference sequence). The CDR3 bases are TGTGCCAGCAGCCCCAGACGCTACGCTGAGCAGTTCTTC. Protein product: CASSPRRYAEQFF.

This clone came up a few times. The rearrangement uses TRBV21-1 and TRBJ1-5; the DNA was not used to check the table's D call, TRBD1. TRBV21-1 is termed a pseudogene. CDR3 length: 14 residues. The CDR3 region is CASSQGEGNQPQHF. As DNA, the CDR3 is TGTGCCAGCAGCCAGGGTGAGGGCAATCAGCCCCAGCATTTT.

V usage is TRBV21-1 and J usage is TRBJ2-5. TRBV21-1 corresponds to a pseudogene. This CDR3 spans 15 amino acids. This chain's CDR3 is CASSKGGWYQETQYF. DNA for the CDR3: TGTGCCAGCAGCAAAGGGGGATGGTACCAAGAGACCCAGTACTTC.

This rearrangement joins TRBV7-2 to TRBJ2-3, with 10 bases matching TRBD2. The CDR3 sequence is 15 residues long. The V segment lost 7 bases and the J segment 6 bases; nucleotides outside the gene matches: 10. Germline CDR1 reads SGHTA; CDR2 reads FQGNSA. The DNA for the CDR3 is TGTGCCAGCACCCGTGGACTAGCGGTGGTGGATACGCAGTATTTT. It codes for CASTRGLAVVDTQYF.

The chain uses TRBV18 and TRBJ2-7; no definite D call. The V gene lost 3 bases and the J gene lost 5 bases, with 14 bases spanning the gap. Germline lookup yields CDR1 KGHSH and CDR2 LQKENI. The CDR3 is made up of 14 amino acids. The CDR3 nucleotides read TGTGCCAGCTCACCTCGGGCCCGCGGCCACGAGCAGTACTTC. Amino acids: CASSPRARGHEQYF.

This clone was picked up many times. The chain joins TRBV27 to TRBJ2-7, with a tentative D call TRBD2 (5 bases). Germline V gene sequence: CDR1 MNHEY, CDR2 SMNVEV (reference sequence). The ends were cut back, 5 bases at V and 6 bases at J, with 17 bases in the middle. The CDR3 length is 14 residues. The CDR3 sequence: CASSIALHSREQYF. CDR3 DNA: TGTGCCAGCAGTATAGCGCTACACAGTCGCGAGCAGTACTTC.

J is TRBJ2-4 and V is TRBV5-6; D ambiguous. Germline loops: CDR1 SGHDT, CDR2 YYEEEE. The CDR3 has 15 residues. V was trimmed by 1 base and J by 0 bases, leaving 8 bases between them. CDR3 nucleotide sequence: TGTGCCAGCAGCTTGTTTCGCCTAGCCAAAAACATTCAGTACTTC. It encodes CASSLFRLAKNIQYF.

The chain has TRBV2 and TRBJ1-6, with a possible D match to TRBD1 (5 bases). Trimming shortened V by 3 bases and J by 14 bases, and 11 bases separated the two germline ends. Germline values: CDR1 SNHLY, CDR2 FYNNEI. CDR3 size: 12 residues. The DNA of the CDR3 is TGTGCCAGCAGTGAGGAGAGGGGCACCCTCCACTTT. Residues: CASSEERGTLHF.

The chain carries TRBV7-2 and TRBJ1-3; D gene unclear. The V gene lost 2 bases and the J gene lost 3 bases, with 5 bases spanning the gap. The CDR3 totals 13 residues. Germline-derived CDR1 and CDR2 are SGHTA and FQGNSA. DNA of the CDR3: TGTGCCAGCAGCTTACAGTTTGGAAACACCATATATTTT. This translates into CASSLQFGNTIYF.

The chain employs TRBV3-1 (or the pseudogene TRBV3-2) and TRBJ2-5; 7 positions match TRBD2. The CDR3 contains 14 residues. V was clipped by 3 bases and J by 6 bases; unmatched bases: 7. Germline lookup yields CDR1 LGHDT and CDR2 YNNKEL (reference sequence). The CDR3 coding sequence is TGTGCCAGCAGCCAGGCGGGAGAGGTGAAGACCCAGTACTTC. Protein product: CASSQAGEVKTQYF.